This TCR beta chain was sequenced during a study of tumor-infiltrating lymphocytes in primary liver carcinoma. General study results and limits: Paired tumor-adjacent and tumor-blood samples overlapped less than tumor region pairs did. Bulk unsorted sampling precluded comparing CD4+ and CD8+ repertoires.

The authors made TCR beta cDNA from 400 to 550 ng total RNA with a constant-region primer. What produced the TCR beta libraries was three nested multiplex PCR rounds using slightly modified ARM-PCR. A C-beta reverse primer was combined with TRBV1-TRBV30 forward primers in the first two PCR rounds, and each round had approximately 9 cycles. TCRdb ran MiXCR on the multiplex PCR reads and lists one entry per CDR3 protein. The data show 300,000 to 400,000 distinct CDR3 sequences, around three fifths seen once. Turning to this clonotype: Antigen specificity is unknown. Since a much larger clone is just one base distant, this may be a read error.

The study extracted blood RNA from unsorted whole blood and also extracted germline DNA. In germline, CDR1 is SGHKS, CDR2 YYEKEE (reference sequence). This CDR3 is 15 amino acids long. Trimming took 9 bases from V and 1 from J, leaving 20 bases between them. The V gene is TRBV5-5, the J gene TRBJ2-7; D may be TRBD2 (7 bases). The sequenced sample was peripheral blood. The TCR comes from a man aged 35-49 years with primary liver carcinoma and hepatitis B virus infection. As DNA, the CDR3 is TGTGCCAACAGGGAGGGGCCGCCCATTTCCTACGAGCAGTACTTC. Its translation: CANREGPPISYEQYF.